This TCR beta chain was profiled in a study of OX40 agonist ivuxolimab in advanced cancers. Study background: Three patients showed partial responses: one hepatocellular carcinoma and two cutaneous melanoma cases. General study findings and limits: More expanded clones were found, on average, in CD8+ than in CD4+ T cells.

Concerning this clone itself: Its antigen is unidentified.

Germline V gene sequence: CDR1 SGHTA, CDR2 FQGNSA. This CDR3 spans 17 amino acids. V trimming: 2 bases; J trimming: 1 base; junction bases outside the gene matches: 8. Sequencing was performed with immunoSEQ multiplex PCR; in TCRdb, only in-frame clones are kept and a portion is missing. The sample has fewer than 45,000 clones, around four fifths seen once. Sequencing used CD4+ or CD8+ T cells sorted from blood, obtained in a trial of the OX40 agonist ivuxolimab. The sequence derives from an adult with an advanced solid tumor such as melanoma, head and neck, liver or kidney cancer. V and J are TRBV7-2 and TRBJ1-5; the match to TRBD1 covers 7 bases. CDR3 bases: TGTGCCAGCAGCTTATCCCACAGGGGAGGGAGCAATCAGCCCCAGCATTTT. Amino acid sequence: CASSLSHRGGSNQPQHF. Full variable domain (remainder filled in from reference TRBV7-2 and TRBJ1-5): GAGVSQSPSNKVTEKGKDVELRCDPISGHTALYWYRQSLGQGLEFLIYFQGNSAPDKSGLPSDRFSAERTGGSVSTLTIQRTQQEDSAVYLCASSLSHRGGSNQPQHFGDGTRLSIL.